This entry concerns a single TCR beta chain. Its cognate antigen is unknown. Using immunoSEQ multiplex PCR, the repertoire was profiled, and TCRdb retains in-frame clones only, with some absent. Counted here are roughly 100,000 clones, about 87% occurring once; the ten biggest clones make up around 1.6%. This record belongs to a study of OX40 agonist ivuxolimab in advanced cancers. Across the whole study: The study reported partial responses in three patients: one hepatocellular carcinoma, two cutaneous melanoma. General study points: Clones of CD4+ and CD8+ blood T cells grew by week 6 at doses of 0.1 to 3.0 mg/kg. Low normalized T-cell clonal expansion was also seen in some nonresponders.

The V and J ends lost 5 bases and 5 bases respectively, with 15 bases between them. Germline V lookup: CDR1 SGHTA, CDR2 FQGNSA. The CDR3 totals 15 residues. Exclusion applied to patients with autoimmune disease history or systemic immunosuppression. The chain has TRBV7-2 and TRBJ1-4; no clear D. Specimen: CD4+ or CD8+ T cells sorted from blood, collected in a trial of the OX40 agonist ivuxolimab. The sequence was collected from an adult with an advanced solid tumor such as melanoma, head and neck, liver or kidney cancer. The CDR3 nucleotides are TGTGCCAGCAGCAAAGACCCTACCCGAAATGAAAAACTGTTTTTT. Its translation is CASSKDPTRNEKLFF.